One and the same sample provided the 20 T cell receptor beta chains below, sequenced in a study of control samples from healthy donors and cancer patients. Here immunoSEQ multiplex PCR was the method, and the copy in TCRdb shows in-frame clones only, minus some. This table has 150,000 to 200,000 clones, around 90% appearing once. Specimen: blood. Source of these receptors: a woman aged 50 to 60 in good health.

V gene TRBV12-3 or TRBV12-4 combines with J gene TRBJ1-1, with D possibly TRBD1 on 6 matching bases. The CDR3 is made up of 13 amino acids. V shed 6 bases and J shed 5 bases, with 13 bases lying between them. The CDR3 DNA follows: TGTGCCAGCAGCCTTGCAAGGGGGACTGAAGCTTTCTTT. This codes for CASSLARGTEAFF.

The chain combines TRBV25-1 with TRBJ1-1; D call uncertain. The V end was cut by 3 bases, the J end by 5 bases, with 16 bases between. The CDR3 consists of 15 residues. In germline, CDR1 is MGHDK, CDR2 SYGVNS. CDR3 sequence (DNA): TGTGCCAGCAGTGACCGATTACGGGCCTCTACTGAAGCTTTCTTT. Protein product: CASSDRLRASTEAFF.

The rearrangement uses TRBV28 and TRBJ1-6, with D tentatively TRBD1 (5 bases). Trimming stripped 5 bases from V and 9 bases from J, with 8 bases between. The CDR3 is made up of 12 amino acids. Germline V gene data show CDR1 as MDHEN and CDR2 as SYDVKM. Here the CDR3 reads CASSQGGSPLHF. DNA for the CDR3: TGTGCCAGCAGTCAGGGAGGTTCACCCCTCCACTTT.

This chain connects TRBV28 to TRBJ2-7, with a tentative D call TRBD2 (6 bases). V lost 2 bases and J 4 bases, leaving 9 bases between the germline ends. Germline assignment: CDR1 MDHEN and CDR2 SYDVKM. This CDR3 contains 13 residues. CDR3 sequence reads: CASSLGTFYEQYF. For the CDR3, the DNA is TGTGCCAGCAGTTTAGGGACTTTTTACGAGCAGTACTTC.

The genes are TRBV15 and TRBJ1-4, with TRBD1 as a possible D gene (5 bases). This CDR3 is 16 amino acids long. With 1 base removed from V and 5 bases from J, the gap between germline ends came to 14 bases. The germline CDR1 and CDR2 sequences are LNHNV and YYDKDF (reference sequence). CDR3 bases: TGTGCCACCAGCAGAGGAGGGACGGCGAAGAATGAAAAACTGTTTTTT. This translates into CATSRGGTAKNEKLFF.

The V call is TRBV5-4, the J call TRBJ2-1; D ambiguous. Germline loops: CDR1 SGHNT, CDR2 YYREEE (reference sequence). The CDR3 spans 14 residues. V shed 1 base and J shed 7 bases, with 12 bases lying between them. The CDR3 region has the DNA TGTGCCAGCAGCTTGAGTGGGCAGGTAAATGAGCAGTTCTTC. Protein product: CASSLSGQVNEQFF.

V gene TRBV11-2 combines with J gene TRBJ2-2, with D unresolved. Trimming removed 5 bases from V and 6 bases from J, with 10 bases in between. The CDR3 contains 13 residues. Germline V CDR1 and CDR2: SGHAT, FQNNGV. CDR3 DNA: TGTGCCAGCAGCCGAGTTGTTTCCGGGGAGCTGTTTTTT. Amino acid sequence: CASSRVVSGELFF. Complete variable domain (other parts from reference TRBV11-2 and TRBJ2-2): EAGVAQSPRYKIIEKRQSVAFWCNPISGHATLYWYQQILGQGPKLLIQFQNNGVVDDSQLPKDRFSAERLKGVDSTLKIQPAKLEDSAVYLCASSRVVSGELFFGEGSRLTVL.

This chain connects TRBV7-8 to TRBJ1-5; possibly TRBD1 for D (5 bases). The germline V and J ends were trimmed by 5 bases and 7 bases, with 12 bases remaining between them. Germline assignment: CDR1 SGHVS and CDR2 FQNEAQ. This CDR3 is 13 amino acids long. CDR3 DNA sequence: TGTGCCAGCAGCAGGGACTTAAAACAGCCCCAGCATTTT. Its protein product is CASSRDLKQPQHF.

This clone showed up just a few times. The rearrangement uses TRBV19 and TRBJ1-3, with D possibly TRBD1 on 6 matching bases. Trimming removed 7 bases from V and 0 bases from J, with 13 bases in between. CDR1 and CDR2 (germline): LNHDA, SQIVND (reference sequence). CDR3 length: 15 amino acids. The CDR3 DNA reads as TGTGCCAGTACGCGGGGGGACAACTCTGGAAACACCATATATTTT. This gives the protein CASTRGDNSGNTIYF.

This clone was seen a handful of times. The J gene is TRBJ1-5, the V gene TRBV29-1, with 9 bases that match TRBD1. J was trimmed by 0 bases and V by 6 bases; bases with no gene match: 15. This CDR3 is built from 18 residues. Per the germline V gene, CDR1 is SQVTM and CDR2 is ANQGSEA. The CDR3 nucleotides are TGCAGCGTGGATAGGGACAGGGAATATTGTCATAGCAATCAGCCCCAGCATTTT. It is translated as CSVDRDREYCHSNQPQHF.

V gene TRBV19 combines with J gene TRBJ1-6; D is possibly TRBD1 (6 bases). CDR1 and CDR2 (germline): LNHDA, SQIVND (reference sequence). The V and J ends lost 6 bases and 5 bases respectively, with 23 bases between them. The CDR3 length is 18 residues. CDR3 in DNA: TGTGCCAGTAGAGAAGTTGGGGGGCGCGCGACGGATAATTCACCCCTCCACTTT. It encodes CASREVGGRATDNSPLHF.

This rearrangement joins TRBV9 to TRBJ2-1, with TRBD2 matching over 9 bases. The junction had 7 bases not matched to a gene; V was cut back by 0 bases and J by 3 bases. This CDR3 contains 17 residues. Germline lookup yields CDR1 SGDLS and CDR2 YYNGEE. In nucleotides, the CDR3 is TGTGCCAGCAGCGTAGAAATAGCGGGAGCTTTCTACAATGAGCAGTTCTTC. Translating gives CASSVEIAGAFYNEQFF.

This chain joins TRBV11-2 and TRBJ1-1; no definite D call. From germline, CDR1 is SGHAT and CDR2 FQNNGV. The CDR3 is 12 residues long. Trimming left V 5 bases short and J 6 bases short, with 10 bases between. The CDR3 protein is CASSQPLAEAFF. As DNA, the CDR3 is TGTGCCAGCAGCCAACCCCTAGCTGAAGCTTTCTTT.

The chain combines TRBV6-1 with TRBJ2-5, with D perhaps being TRBD1 or TRBD2 (6 bases each). V lost 3 bases, J lost 7 bases, and 15 bases lay in between. The germline V gene has CDR1 MNHNS and CDR2 SASEGT. The CDR3 covers 14 residues. CDR3: CASSEGGQWGTQYF. CDR3 in DNA: TGTGCCAGCAGTGAGGGGGGACAATGGGGGACCCAGTACTTC.

This clone was counted a few times. The rearrangement links TRBV25-1 to TRBJ1-5; D uncertain. V was shortened by 2 bases and J by 5 bases, with 4 bases between the two germline ends. The CDR3 length is 12 residues. Germline V gives CDR1 MGHDK, CDR2 SYGVNS. The CDR3 here is CASSEVDQPQHF. CDR3 bases: TGTGCCAGCAGTGAAGTTGATCAGCCCCAGCATTTT.

The genes are TRBV19 and TRBJ2-7; D might be TRBD2 (7 bases). CDR3 length equals 15 residues. Deletions cut 6 bases from V and 2 bases from J, with 17 bases between. The germline V gene has CDR1 LNHDA and CDR2 SQIVND (reference sequence). This CDR3 reads CASRRGGRTAYEQYF. CDR3 DNA sequence: TGTGCCAGTAGGAGGGGGGGAAGAACCGCCTACGAGCAGTACTTC.

In the case of this clone: A read error may produce the germline difference seen at one junction end. V gene TRBV28 combines with J gene TRBJ2-5; D call uncertain. The CDR3 loop spans 14 amino acids. CDR1 and CDR2 from the germline V gene are MDHEN and SYDVKM. The CDR3 protein is CVSSLGFNKRIQYF. In DNA, the CDR3 is TGTGTCAGCAGTTTAGGGTTCAATAAGAGAATCCAGTACTTC.

CDR3 in amino acids: CASKLTRDSSYEQYF. In DNA form, the CDR3 reads TGTGCCAGCAAATTAACCCGGGACAGCTCCTACGAGCAGTACTTC. The V call is TRBV6-5, the J call TRBJ2-7; 7 bases line up with TRBD1. V shed 7 bases and J 0 bases; nucleotides not matched to a gene: 9. Looked up from germline, CDR1 is MNHEY and CDR2 is SVGAGI. This CDR3 has 15 residues.

V and J are TRBV4-3 and TRBJ2-2; D gene uncertain. The ends were cut back, 1 base at V and 1 base at J, with 7 bases in the middle. The CDR3 sequence is 15 residues long. Germline CDR1 LGHNA, CDR2 YSLEER. The CDR3 DNA reads as TGCGCCAGCAGCCAAGTTTCGGGGAACACCGGGGAGCTGTTTTTT. Amino acid sequence: CASSQVSGNTGELFF.

This clone was found a few times. The chain combines TRBV7-9 with TRBJ1-3; 11 bases match TRBD1. Germline values: CDR1 SEHNR, CDR2 FQNEAQ (reference sequence). Trimming at V came to 3 bases and at J to 8 bases, leaving 3 bases not matched to a gene. This CDR3 is 14 amino acids long. CDR3 loop: CASSLRGQGDTIYF. The CDR3 coding sequence is TGTGCCAGCAGCTTGAGGGGACAGGGGGACACCATATATTTT.